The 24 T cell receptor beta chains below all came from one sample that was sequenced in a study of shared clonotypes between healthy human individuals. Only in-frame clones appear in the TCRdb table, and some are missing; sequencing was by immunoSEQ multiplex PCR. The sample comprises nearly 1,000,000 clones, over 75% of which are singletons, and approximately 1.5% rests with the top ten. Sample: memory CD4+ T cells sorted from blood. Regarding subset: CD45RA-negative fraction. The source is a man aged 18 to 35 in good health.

In DNA, the CDR3 is TGTGCCAGCCCGAGGACCCCTTACGAGCAGTACTTC. Residues: CASPRTPYEQYF. V and J are TRBV6-1 and TRBJ2-7; D not certain. The CDR3 length is 12 residues. Germline-derived CDR1 and CDR2 are MNHNS and SASEGT. Trimming pared 8 bases from V and 4 bases from J, leaving 12 bases between.

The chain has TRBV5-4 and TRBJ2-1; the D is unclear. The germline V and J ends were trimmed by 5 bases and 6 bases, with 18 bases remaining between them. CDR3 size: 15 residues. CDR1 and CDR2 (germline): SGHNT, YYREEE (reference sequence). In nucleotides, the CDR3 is TGTGCCAGCAGTTTCCGATCAGGCGGTAGCAATGAGCAGTTCTTC. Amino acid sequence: CASSFRSGGSNEQFF.

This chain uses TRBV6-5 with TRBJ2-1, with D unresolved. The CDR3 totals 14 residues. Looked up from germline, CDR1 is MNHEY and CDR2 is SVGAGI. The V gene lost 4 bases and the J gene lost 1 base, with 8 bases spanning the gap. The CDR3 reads CASSLSKSYNEQFF. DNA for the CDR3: TGTGCCAGCAGTTTGAGTAAATCCTACAATGAGCAGTTCTTC.

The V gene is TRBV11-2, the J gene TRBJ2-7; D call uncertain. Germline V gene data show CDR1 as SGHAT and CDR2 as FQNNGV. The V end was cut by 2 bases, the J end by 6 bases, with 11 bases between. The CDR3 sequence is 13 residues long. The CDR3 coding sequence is TGTGCCAGCAGCTTACTGGGAAAGGGCGAGCAGTACTTC. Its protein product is CASSLLGKGEQYF.

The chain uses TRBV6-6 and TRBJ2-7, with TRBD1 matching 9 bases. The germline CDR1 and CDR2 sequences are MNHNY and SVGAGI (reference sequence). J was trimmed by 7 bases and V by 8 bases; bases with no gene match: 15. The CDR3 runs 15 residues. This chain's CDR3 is CASRKIYTGGGEQYF. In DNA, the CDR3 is TGTGCCAGCCGCAAGATTTACACAGGGGGCGGAGAGCAGTACTTC.

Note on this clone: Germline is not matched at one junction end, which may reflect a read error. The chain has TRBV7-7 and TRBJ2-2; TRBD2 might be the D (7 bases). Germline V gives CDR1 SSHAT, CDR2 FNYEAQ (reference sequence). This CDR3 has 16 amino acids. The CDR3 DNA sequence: TGTGCTAGCAGCTTATACGCGGGGGCGGTCACCGGGGAGCTGTTTTTT. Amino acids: CASSLYAGAVTGELFF.

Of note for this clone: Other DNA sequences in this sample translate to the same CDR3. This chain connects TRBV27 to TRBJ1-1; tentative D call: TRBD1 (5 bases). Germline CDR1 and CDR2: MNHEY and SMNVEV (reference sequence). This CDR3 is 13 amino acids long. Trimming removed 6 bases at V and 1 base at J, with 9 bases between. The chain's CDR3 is CASRRGTNTEAFF. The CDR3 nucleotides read TGTGCCAGCAGGAGGGGCACGAACACTGAAGCTTTCTTT.

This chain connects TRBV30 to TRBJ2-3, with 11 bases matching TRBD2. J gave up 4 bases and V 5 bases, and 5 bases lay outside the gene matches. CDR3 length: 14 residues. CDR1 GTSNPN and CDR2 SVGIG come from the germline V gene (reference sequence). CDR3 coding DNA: TGTGCCTGGGGACTAGCGGGCCTTGCAGATACGCAGTATTTT. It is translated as CAWGLAGLADTQYF.

CDR3 bases: TGTGCCAGCAGTTTTCGGCCAGGAGGGGGGGATCAGCCCCAGCATTTT. Translating gives CASSFRPGGGDQPQHF. The chain has TRBV28 and TRBJ1-5; D is perhaps TRBD1 (6 bases). The CDR3 has 16 residues. Trimming pared 3 bases from V and 5 bases from J, leaving 17 bases between. Germline CDR1 MDHEN, CDR2 SYDVKM.

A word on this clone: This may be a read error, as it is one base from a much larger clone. CDR3 residues: CASSFSGANVLTF. The CDR3 DNA is TGTGCCAGCAGCTTCTCTGGGGCCAACGTCCTGACTTTC. The chain is built from TRBV9 and TRBJ2-6; no clear D. Germline V gene data show CDR1 as SGDLS and CDR2 as YYNGEE. The CDR3 totals 13 residues. V lost 4 bases to trimming and J lost 0 bases, with 2 bases between them.

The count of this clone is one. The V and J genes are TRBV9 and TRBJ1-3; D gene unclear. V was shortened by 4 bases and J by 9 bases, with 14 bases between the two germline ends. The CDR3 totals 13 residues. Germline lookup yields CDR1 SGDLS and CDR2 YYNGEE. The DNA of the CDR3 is TGTGCCAGCAGCCCGGCGTGGGGTGCCACCATATATTTT. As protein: CASSPAWGATIYF.

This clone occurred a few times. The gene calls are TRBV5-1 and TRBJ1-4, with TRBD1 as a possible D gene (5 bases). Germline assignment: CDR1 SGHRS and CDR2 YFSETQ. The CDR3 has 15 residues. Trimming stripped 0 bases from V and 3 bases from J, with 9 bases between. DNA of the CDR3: TGCGCCAGCAGCTTGGCCGCACAGGCTAATGAAAAACTGTTTTTT. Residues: CASSLAAQANEKLFF.

CDR3: CANADSLGYGYTF. In nucleotides, the CDR3 is TGTGCCAACGCCGACAGTTTGGGCTATGGCTACACCTTC. The chain links TRBV10-3 to TRBJ1-2; D may be TRBD1 (5 bases). The ends were cut back, 10 bases at V and 4 bases at J, with 16 bases in the middle. The germline V gene encodes CDR1 ENHRY and CDR2 SYGVKD. This CDR3 comprises 13 residues.

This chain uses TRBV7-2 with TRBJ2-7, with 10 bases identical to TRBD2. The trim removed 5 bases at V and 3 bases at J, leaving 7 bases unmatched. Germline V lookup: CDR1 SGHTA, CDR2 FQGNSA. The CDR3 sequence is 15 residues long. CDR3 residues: CASSTGLAVSYEQYF. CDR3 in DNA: TGTGCCAGCAGCACCGGACTAGCGGTTAGCTACGAGCAGTACTTC.

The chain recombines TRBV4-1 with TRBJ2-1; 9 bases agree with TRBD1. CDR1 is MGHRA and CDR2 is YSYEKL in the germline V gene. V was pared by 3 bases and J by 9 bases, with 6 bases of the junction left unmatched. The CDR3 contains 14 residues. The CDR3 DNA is TGCGCCAGCAGCCAGGGACAGGGTAGGGGTGAGCAGTTCTTC. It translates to CASSQGQGRGEQFF.

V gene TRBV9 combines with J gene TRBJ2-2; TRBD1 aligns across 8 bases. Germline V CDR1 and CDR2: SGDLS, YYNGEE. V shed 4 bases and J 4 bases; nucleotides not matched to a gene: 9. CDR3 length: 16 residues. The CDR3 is CASSPVGQGPTGELFF. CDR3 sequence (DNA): TGTGCCAGCAGCCCGGTTGGACAGGGACCCACCGGGGAGCTGTTTTTT.

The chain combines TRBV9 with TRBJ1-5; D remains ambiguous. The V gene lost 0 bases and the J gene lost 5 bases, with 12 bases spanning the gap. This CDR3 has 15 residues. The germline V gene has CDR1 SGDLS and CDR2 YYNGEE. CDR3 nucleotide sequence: TGTGCCAGCAGCGTAGGTCCCGAAGGATATCAGCCCCAGCATTTT. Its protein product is CASSVGPEGYQPQHF.

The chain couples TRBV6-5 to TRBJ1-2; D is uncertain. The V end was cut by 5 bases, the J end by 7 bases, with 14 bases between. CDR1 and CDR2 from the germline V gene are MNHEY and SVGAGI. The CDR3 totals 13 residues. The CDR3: CASSSPEVLGYTF. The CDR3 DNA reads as TGTGCCAGCAGTAGTCCGGAGGTTCTTGGCTACACCTTC.

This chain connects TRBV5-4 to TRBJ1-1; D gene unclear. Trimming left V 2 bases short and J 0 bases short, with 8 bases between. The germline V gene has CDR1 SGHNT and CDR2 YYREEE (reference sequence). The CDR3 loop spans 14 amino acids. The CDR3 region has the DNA TGTGCCAGCAGCTTCGGGAATATGAACACTGAAGCTTTCTTT. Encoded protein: CASSFGNMNTEAFF.

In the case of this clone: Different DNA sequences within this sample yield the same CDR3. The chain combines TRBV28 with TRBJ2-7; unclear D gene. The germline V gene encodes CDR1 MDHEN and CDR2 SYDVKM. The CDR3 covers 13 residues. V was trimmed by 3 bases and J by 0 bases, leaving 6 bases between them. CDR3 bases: TGTGCCAGCAGTTTGGGGTTCTCCTACGAGCAGTACTTC. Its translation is CASSLGFSYEQYF. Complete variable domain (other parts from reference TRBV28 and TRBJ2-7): DVKVTQSSRYLVKRTGEKVFLECVQDMDHENMFWYRQDPGLGLRLIYFSYDVKMKEKGDIPEGYSVSREKKERFSLILESASTNQTSMYLCASSLGFSYEQYFGPGTRLTVT.

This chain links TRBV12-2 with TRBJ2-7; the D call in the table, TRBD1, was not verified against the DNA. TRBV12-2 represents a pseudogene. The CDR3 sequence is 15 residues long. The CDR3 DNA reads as TGTGCAAGTCGCTCAGCCAATCGACAGGGCTACGAGCAGTACTTC. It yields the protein CASRSANRQGYEQYF.

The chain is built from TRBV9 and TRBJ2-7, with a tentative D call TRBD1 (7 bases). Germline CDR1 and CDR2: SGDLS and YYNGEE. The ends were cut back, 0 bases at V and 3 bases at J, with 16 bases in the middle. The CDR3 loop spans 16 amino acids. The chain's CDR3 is CASSVGGLQGGYEQYF. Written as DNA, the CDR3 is TGTGCCAGCAGCGTAGGCGGCTTGCAGGGGGGCTACGAGCAGTACTTC.

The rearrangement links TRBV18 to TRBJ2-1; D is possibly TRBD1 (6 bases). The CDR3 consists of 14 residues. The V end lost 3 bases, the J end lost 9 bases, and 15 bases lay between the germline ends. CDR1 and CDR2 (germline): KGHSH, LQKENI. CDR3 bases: TGTGCCAGCTCACCGGGTCAGGGGTTGGGTGAGCAGTTCTTC. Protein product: CASSPGQGLGEQFF.

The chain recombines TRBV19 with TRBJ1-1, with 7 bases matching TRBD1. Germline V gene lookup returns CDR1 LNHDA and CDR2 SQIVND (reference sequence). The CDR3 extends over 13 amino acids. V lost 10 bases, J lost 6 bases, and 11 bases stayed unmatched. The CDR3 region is CATYDRAKAEAFF. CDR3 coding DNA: TGTGCCACCTACGACAGGGCGAAGGCTGAAGCTTTCTTT.